These T cell receptor beta chains were read from a single sample in a study of T cells expressing NK-cell markers. TCRdb reprocessed the 5' RACE reads and keeps a single row for each CDR3 protein, giving no DNA. Across a few hundred thousand distinct CDR3 sequences, the top ten clones capture around 1.4% of the sample. The material sequenced was blood T cells: a sorted CD56 or NKG2C T cell subset, CD4+ or CD8+ T cells, or bulk PBMC T cells (not recorded which). These receptor sequences come from a woman aged 50 to 65 in good health. Each CDR3 is given with its conserved first and last residue.

TRBJ2-3,TRBV6-1,CASSETDRADTQYF
TRBJ2-3,TRBV29-1,CSVFLGSTDTQYF
TRBJ1-1,TRBV7-2,CASSPGPGQGTTNTEAFF
TRBJ2-7,TRBV19,CATRPGQGYEQYF
TRBJ2-3,TRBV6-5,CASSWGGGRTDTQYF
TRBJ1-5,TRBV6-5,CASSSGAGNQPQHF
TRBJ2-1,TRBV11-2,CASSFSGRAQFF
TRBJ1-5,TRBV5-1,CASSFRPENQPQHF
TRBJ2-7,TRBV6-2/TRBV6-3,CASLGRDRSYEQYF
TRBJ2-5,TRBV7-9,CATRGGILETQYF
TRBJ1-2,TRBV4-1,CASSQVFTLNRYTF
TRBJ2-3,TRBV12-3/TRBV12-4,CASSFGGSPSTDTQYF
TRBJ2-3,TRBV12-3/TRBV12-4,CASSRSAGGTTPDTQYF
TRBJ2-3,TRBV12-3/TRBV12-4,CASSFPGDRPDTQYF
TRBJ2-1,TRBV20-1,CSAPHYYNEQFF
TRBJ1-1,TRBV5-1,CASSLAFRGVTEAFF
TRBJ1-4,TRBV5-1,CASSFRDRYSEKLFF
TRBJ2-1,TRBV11-2,CASSSGPGQPRGNEQFF
TRBJ1-5,TRBV6-1,CASSAGRGDQPQHF
TRBJ1-2,TRBV5-5,CASSADTPHGYTF
TRBJ2-2,TRBV6-2/TRBV6-3,CASSGFAGELFF
TRBJ2-3,TRBV14,CASSQGRTSDTQYF
TRBJ2-4,TRBV5-1,CASSLEDHIQYF
TRBJ2-5,TRBV5-1,CASSFGEPQETQYF